The 8 T cell receptor beta chains given below trace back to one sample, sequenced in a study of PD-L1 blockade in urothelial cancer listed by TCRdb under 2017. Receptors were amplified or captured by the immunoSEQ multiplex PCR assay. Held by TCRdb, this immuneACCESS table contains in-frame sequences only and omits some clones. Under half of the omission traces to an unresolved V gene where checked; the cause of the rest is unknown. In all, the sample holds about 74,000 clones, and approximately 80% of those were seen once. Clones ranked in the top ten supply roughly 4.5% of the sample. Sequenced here: PBMCs, sampled around atezolizumab (anti-PD-L1) treatment. The receptors were sampled from a man aged 65-85 years with urothelial cancer.

The chain couples TRBV7-9 to TRBJ2-1, with D possibly being TRBD1 (6 bases). Germline values: CDR1 SEHNR, CDR2 FQNEAQ (reference sequence). CDR3 length: 14 residues. V was shortened by 5 bases and J by 8 bases, with 16 bases between the two germline ends. DNA of the CDR3: TGTGCCAGCAGCACGTACAGGGTTCAAGATGAGCAGTTCTTC. This gives the protein CASSTYRVQDEQFF.

The table lists this clone with a few counts. The rearrangement links TRBV30 to TRBJ1-2, with 7 bases aligning to TRBD1. Germline assignment: CDR1 GTSNPN and CDR2 SVGIG (reference sequence). This CDR3 is 14 amino acids long. Unmatched junction bases numbered 5, after V lost 3 bases and J lost 1 base. The CDR3 reads CAWRLTGLNYGYTF. For the CDR3, the DNA is TGTGCCTGGAGGCTGACAGGGCTTAACTATGGCTACACCTTC.

The chain is built from TRBV28 and TRBJ2-7; D uncertain. From germline, CDR1 is MDHEN and CDR2 SYDVKM. V was clipped by 4 bases and J by 1 base, with 8 bases between them. The CDR3 runs to 13 residues. CDR3 nucleotide sequence: TGTGCCAGCAGTTCTCCCCCTTCCTACGAGCAGTACTTC. Translating gives CASSSPPSYEQYF.

This sequence joins TRBV12-5 and TRBJ2-2, with TRBD2 matching over 9 bases. The V segment lost 7 bases and the J segment 0 bases; nucleotides outside the gene matches: 3. The germline CDR1 and CDR2 sequences are LGHNT and FRNRAP. This CDR3 comprises 15 residues. The CDR3 coding sequence is TGTGCTAGTGTTCTAGCGGGAACGAACACCGGGGAGCTGTTTTTT. Residues: CASVLAGTNTGELFF.

The CDR3 sequence is CASGPNSGSYNEQFF. The CDR3 nucleotides read TGTGCTAGTGGCCCGAACAGCGGGAGCTACAATGAGCAGTTCTTC. The chain uses TRBV12-5 and TRBJ2-1, with TRBD2 matching 8 bases. The CDR3 contains 15 residues. J gave up 3 bases and V 6 bases, and 7 bases lay outside the gene matches. In germline, CDR1 is LGHNT, CDR2 FRNRAP.

The chain carries TRBV7-8 and TRBJ1-5, with unresolved D. The CDR3 is 17 residues long. The V end was cut by 0 bases, the J end by 0 bases, with 12 bases between. CDR1 and CDR2 (germline): SGHVS, FQNEAQ. The DNA of the CDR3 is TGTGCCAGCAGCTTAGCGCAAAAGCGGTATAGCAATCAGCCCCAGCATTTT. Amino acid sequence: CASSLAQKRYSNQPQHF.

The chain recombines TRBV7-8 with TRBJ2-5; 7 bases fit TRBD2. The J segment lost 1 base and the V segment lost 5 bases, leaving 4 bases of the junction unmatched. CDR3 length equals 14 residues. Germline CDR1 is SGHVS and CDR2 is FQNEAQ. CDR3 DNA: TGTGCCAGCAGCCCCGGGACTATCCAAGAGACCCAGTACTTC. Encoded protein: CASSPGTIQETQYF.

The CDR3 DNA is TGTGCAAGTCGCTCCATCGGGGAACTAGGCTTGGAGGATACGCAGTATTTT. The encoded protein is CASRSIGELGLEDTQYF. The rearrangement joins TRBV12-2 to TRBJ2-3; the table's D call, TRBD2, was not checked against the DNA. TRBV12-2 is noted as a pseudogene. The CDR3 is 17 residues long.